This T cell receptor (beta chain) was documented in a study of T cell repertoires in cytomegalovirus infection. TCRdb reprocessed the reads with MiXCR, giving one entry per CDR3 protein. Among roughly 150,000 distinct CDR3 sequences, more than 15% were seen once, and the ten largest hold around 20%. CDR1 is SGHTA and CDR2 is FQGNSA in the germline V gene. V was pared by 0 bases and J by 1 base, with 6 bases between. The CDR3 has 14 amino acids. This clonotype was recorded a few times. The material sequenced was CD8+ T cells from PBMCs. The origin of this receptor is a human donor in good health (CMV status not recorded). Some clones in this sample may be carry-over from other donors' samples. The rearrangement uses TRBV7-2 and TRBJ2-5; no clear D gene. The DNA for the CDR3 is TGTGCCAGCAGCTTAGCGGGCCTCCAAGAGACCCAGTACTTC. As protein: CASSLAGLQETQYF.